Listed here are 26 T cell receptor beta chains from one sample, sequenced in a study of cytomegalovirus exposure and HLA in healthy donors. The PCR contained 60 Vbeta and 13 Jbeta primers. Assay used: immunoSEQ multiplex PCR; TCRdb lists only in-frame clones, some missing. This table has more than 100,000 clones, about 79% appearing once. Sequenced material: PBMCs. The receptors come from a female donor in good health and CMV-seropositive.

V gene TRBV11-2 combines with J gene TRBJ2-6; possibly TRBD1 for D (5 bases). This CDR3 is 17 amino acids long. V was trimmed by 0 bases and J by 2 bases, leaving 11 bases between them. Per germline, CDR1 SGHAT and CDR2 FQNNGV. DNA of the CDR3: TGTGCCAGCAGCTTAGATCTACAGGTGGCTGGGGCCAACGTCCTGACTTTC. Translated: CASSLDLQVAGANVLTF. Supplemented by reference TRBV11-2 and TRBJ2-6, the full variable domain reads EAGVAQSPRYKIIEKRQSVAFWCNPISGHATLYWYQQILGQGPKLLIQFQNNGVVDDSQLPKDRFSAERLKGVDSTLKIQPAKLEDSAVYLCASSLDLQVAGANVLTFGAGSRLTVL.

This clone was observed a few times. This chain connects TRBV27 to TRBJ2-7, with 10 bases that match TRBD1. CDR1 and CDR2 from the germline V gene are MNHEY and SMNVEV (reference sequence). V lost 6 bases, J lost 3 bases, and 5 bases stayed unmatched. This CDR3 region has 14 residues. The chain's CDR3 is CASSYGTGDYEQYF. CDR3 coding DNA: TGTGCCAGCAGCTACGGGACAGGGGACTACGAGCAGTACTTC.

This sequence joins TRBV28 and TRBJ1-2; 9 bases line up with TRBD1. The germline V gene encodes CDR1 MDHEN and CDR2 SYDVKM. This CDR3 is 16 amino acids long. Germline trimming cut 4 bases from V and 3 bases from J; bases unmatched to any gene: 9. CDR3 sequence: CASSSTGGRGYYGYTF. For the CDR3, the DNA is TGTGCCAGCAGTTCAACAGGGGGCCGGGGGTACTATGGCTACACCTTC.

The CDR3 nucleotides are TGTGCCAGCGCCCGGGGGGGCGGTCCGGAGACCCAGTACTTC. It translates to CASARGGGPETQYF. The chain has TRBV2 and TRBJ2-5; 8 bases fit TRBD2. There are 14 residues in the CDR3. The germline CDR1 and CDR2 sequences are SNHLY and FYNNEI. The junction had 10 bases not matched to a gene; V was cut back by 8 bases and J by 5 bases.

The chain joins TRBV5-4 to TRBJ2-5; 9 bases agree with TRBD2. The trim removed 3 bases at V and 4 bases at J, leaving 7 bases unmatched. The CDR3 sequence is 15 residues long. CDR1 and CDR2 from the germline V gene are SGHNT and YYREEE (reference sequence). This CDR3 is CASSSGAGGIETQYF. Written as DNA, the CDR3 is TGTGCCAGCAGCTCAGGAGCGGGGGGCATAGAGACCCAGTACTTC.

The gene calls are TRBV30 and TRBJ2-1; D may be TRBD1 (6 bases). Trimming cost V 1 base and J 10 bases, with 11 bases left between them. The CDR3 extends over 12 amino acids. Germline-derived CDR1 and CDR2 are GTSNPN and SVGIG (reference sequence). This CDR3 reads CAWSGGQTEQFF. CDR3 coding DNA: TGTGCCTGGAGTGGAGGACAGACGGAGCAGTTCTTC. Full variable domain (missing parts from reference TRBV30 and TRBJ2-1): SQTIHQWPATLVQPVGSPLSLECTVEGTSNPNLYWYRQAAGRGLQLLFYSVGIGQISSEVPQNLSASRPQDRQFILSSKKLLLSDSGFYLCAWSGGQTEQFFGPGTRLTVL.

This rearrangement joins TRBV5-6 to TRBJ1-1; 8 bases match TRBD1. CDR1 and CDR2 from the germline V gene are SGHDT and YYEEEE. Losses at the gene ends were 1 base for V and 10 bases for J; bases not matched to a gene: 15. This CDR3 has 16 amino acids. The CDR3 here is CASSLWGVRGRGSAFF. DNA for the CDR3: TGTGCCAGCAGCTTGTGGGGCGTCAGGGGGCGCGGTTCAGCTTTCTTT. Full variable domain (outside the CDR3, taken from reference TRBV5-6 and TRBJ1-1): DAGVTQSPTHLIKTRGQQVTLRCSPKSGHDTVSWYQQALGQGPQFIFQYYEEEERQRGNFPDRFSGHQFPNYSSELNVNALLLGDSALYLCASSLWGVRGRGSAFFGQGTRLTVV.

The chain joins TRBV11-2 to TRBJ2-3, with D unclear. CDR1 is SGHAT, CDR2 FQNNGV, per germline. V lost 1 base to trimming and J lost 0 bases, with 8 bases between them. CDR3 length equals 15 residues. The CDR3 DNA is TGTGCCAGCAGCTTAGCCCCCTCTAGCACAGATACGCAGTATTTT. It specifies CASSLAPSSTDTQYF.

The chain has TRBV18 and TRBJ2-3, with D uncertain. CDR1 KGHSH and CDR2 LQKENI come from the germline V gene. CDR3 length: 14 amino acids. V lost 2 bases to trimming and J lost 0 bases, with 6 bases between them. CDR3 loop: CASSPESSTDTQYF. The CDR3, as DNA: TGTGCCAGCTCACCAGAGTCAAGCACAGATACGCAGTATTTT.

J is TRBJ2-5 and V is TRBV7-2; 13 bases are shared with TRBD2. The germline V gene has CDR1 SGHTA and CDR2 FQGNSA. This CDR3 is 15 amino acids long. V shed 5 bases, J shed 5 bases, and the junction held 5 bases outside the gene matches. The CDR3 region is CASSRLAGGGETQYF. CDR3 DNA sequence: TGTGCCAGCAGCCGACTAGCGGGAGGCGGGGAGACCCAGTACTTC. The full variable domain, rest sourced from reference TRBV7-2 and TRBJ2-5, is GAGVSQSPSNKVTEKGKDVELRCDPISGHTALYWYRQSLGQGLEFLIYFQGNSAPDKSGLPSDRFSAERTGGSVSTLTIQRTQQEDSAVYLCASSRLAGGGETQYFGPGTRLLVL.

The chain has TRBV7-3 and TRBJ2-7; possible D gene TRBD1, 5 bases. The CDR3 runs 14 residues. The V end was cut by 1 base, the J end by 3 bases, with 10 bases between. CDR1 is SGHTA and CDR2 is FQGTGA in the germline V gene. The CDR3 protein is CASSLMGRGYEQYF. As DNA, the CDR3 is TGTGCCAGCAGCTTAATGGGAAGGGGCTACGAGCAGTACTTC.

The V and J genes are TRBV7-9 and TRBJ1-2; perhaps TRBD1 as D (5 bases). V lost 1 base and J 6 bases, leaving 21 bases between the germline ends. Germline CDR1 and CDR2: SEHNR and FQNEAQ (reference sequence). There are 17 residues in the CDR3. This CDR3 is CASSLEAGWSRENGYTF. The CDR3 DNA is TGTGCCAGCAGCTTAGAGGCAGGGTGGAGTCGAGAGAATGGCTACACCTTC.

This clone was detected once. The V call is TRBV5-4, the J call TRBJ2-5; the D call may be TRBD1 or TRBD2 (5 bases each). The end of the DNA aligns better with TRBJ2-7, so the J call may be wrong. The CDR3 contains 17 residues. The germline V gene encodes CDR1 SGHNT and CDR2 YYREEE (reference sequence). CDR3 nucleotides: TGTGCCAGCAGCCGGGCGAATGGACACAGCCAGGGACACGAGCAGTACTTC. Protein sequence: CASSRANGHSQGHEQYF.

The chain couples TRBV6-1 to TRBJ1-5; no clear D gene. Trimming cost V 6 bases and J 5 bases, with 5 bases left between them. The CDR3 is made up of 11 amino acids. Germline V gene data show CDR1 as MNHNS and CDR2 as SASEGT. Here the CDR3 reads CASSLDQPQHF. The CDR3 region has the DNA TGTGCCAGCAGCTTAGATCAGCCCCAGCATTTT.

V gene TRBV7-6 combines with J gene TRBJ2-5; TRBD2 matches at 8 bases. Germline trimming cut 2 bases from V and 1 base from J; bases unmatched to any gene: 0. The CDR3 runs 14 residues. Per the germline V gene, CDR1 is SGHVS and CDR2 is FNYEAQ. CDR3 sequence (DNA): TGTGCCAGCAGCTTACTAGCGGGCCAAGAGACCCAGTACTTC. It is translated as CASSLLAGQETQYF.

V and J are TRBV19 and TRBJ1-3; the D is unclear. The CDR3 length is 13 residues. Trimming cost V 8 bases and J 2 bases, with 10 bases left between them. Germline lookup yields CDR1 LNHDA and CDR2 SQIVND (reference sequence). The CDR3 coding sequence is TGTGCCAGTGGCGACAATCCTGGAAACACCATATATTTT. Its translation: CASGDNPGNTIYF.

The gene calls are TRBV6-5 and TRBJ1-2; 7 nucleotides agree with TRBD1. CDR1 and CDR2 (germline): MNHEY, SVGAGI. Trimming at V came to 2 bases and at J to 0 bases, leaving 6 bases not matched to a gene. The CDR3 loop spans 16 amino acids. The CDR3 reads CASSYDRATANYGYTF. As DNA, the CDR3 is TGTGCCAGCAGTTACGACAGGGCTACAGCTAACTATGGCTACACCTTC.

CDR3 sequence reads: CASSLEGYNEQFF. The DNA of the CDR3 is TGTGCCAGCAGTTTAGAGGGTTACAATGAGCAGTTCTTC. The chain uses TRBV27 and TRBJ2-1; possible D gene TRBD2, 5 bases. V was cut by 2 bases and J by 4 bases, with 6 bases left in between. Germline V lookup: CDR1 MNHEY, CDR2 SMNVEV (reference sequence). CDR3 length equals 13 residues.

This chain links TRBV29-1 with TRBJ2-7; a weak D match, TRBD2 (6 bases). Trimming stripped 3 bases from V and 0 bases from J, with 12 bases between. The CDR3 runs to 14 residues. Germline V CDR1 and CDR2: SQVTM, ANQGSEA. CDR3 protein: CSVESGTVSYEQYF. In DNA form, the CDR3 reads TGCAGCGTTGAGTCCGGGACTGTCTCCTACGAGCAGTACTTC.

The CDR3: CASSFSGRDRDTQYF. The CDR3 nucleotides are TGTGCCAGCAGCTTTAGCGGGAGAGATAGAGATACGCAGTATTTT. The chain couples TRBV5-4 to TRBJ2-3, with 9 bases that match TRBD2. The trim removed 2 bases at V and 5 bases at J, leaving 6 bases unmatched. This CDR3 comprises 15 residues. The germline gives CDR1 SGHNT, CDR2 YYREEE (reference sequence). The variable domain in full, with the rest retrieved from reference TRBV5-4 and TRBJ2-3, is ETGVTQSPTHLIKTRGQQVTLRCSSQSGHNTVSWYQQALGQGPQFIFQYYREEENGRGNFPPRFSGLQFPNYSSELNVNALELDDSALYLCASSFSGRDRDTQYFGPGTRLTVL.

On this clone itself: The junction departs from the called germline gene at one end, perhaps through a read error. This chain joins TRBV7-9 and TRBJ1-6; no reliable D call. The length of the CDR3 is 12 residues. The V gene's germline CDR1 is SEHNR and CDR2 FQNEAQ (reference sequence). The CDR3 nucleotides are TGTTCCAGCAGCTTAGGGAGTGATCCCCTCCACTTT. Translating gives CSSSLGSDPLHF.

This clone was found a few times. The chain recombines TRBV2 with TRBJ1-1; unclear D gene. The CDR3 covers 17 residues. CDR1 SNHLY and CDR2 FYNNEI come from the germline V gene. Trimming left V 4 bases short and J 3 bases short, with 21 bases between. CDR3 region: CASSAPTNRGKYTEAFF. CDR3 DNA sequence: TGTGCCAGCAGTGCACCAACAAACAGAGGGAAATACACTGAAGCTTTCTTT.

V usage is TRBV28 and J usage is TRBJ2-2, with TRBD2 identical over 14 bases. Trimming cost V 3 bases and J 7 bases; bases outside gene matches: 13. The germline gives CDR1 MDHEN, CDR2 SYDVKM. The CDR3 sequence is 19 residues long. CDR3 residues: CASSLSGTSGGRSIGELFF. The CDR3 DNA sequence: TGTGCCAGCAGTTTGTCCGGGACTAGCGGGGGTAGAAGCATCGGGGAGCTGTTTTTT.

This clone came up a few times. This rearrangement joins TRBV7-6 to TRBJ1-2; D is possibly TRBD1 (5 bases). The CDR3 is 13 residues long. Deletions cut 5 bases from V and 2 bases from J, with 9 bases between. The germline CDR1 and CDR2 sequences are SGHVS and FNYEAQ. Here the CDR3 DNA reads TGTGCCAGCAGCGAAGGGGCGAACTATGGCTACACCTTC. Its protein product is CASSEGANYGYTF.

The chain recombines TRBV29-1 with TRBJ2-7; weak D call: TRBD2 (5 bases). Germline V gene sequence: CDR1 SQVTM, CDR2 ANQGSEA. The CDR3 loop spans 14 amino acids. V was pared by 4 bases and J by 0 bases, with 13 bases between. The CDR3 coding sequence is TGCAGCGTTGTCGGGGTTGGGGACTCCTACGAGCAGTACTTC. This encodes CSVVGVGDSYEQYF.

The J gene is TRBJ1-1, the V gene TRBV7-6; 10 nucleotides agree with TRBD1. V lost 1 base, J lost 4 bases, and 6 bases stayed unmatched. CDR1 is SGHVS, CDR2 FNYEAQ, per germline. The CDR3 runs to 16 residues. The CDR3 sequence is CASSLETGGLGTEAFF. DNA for the CDR3: TGTGCCAGCAGCTTAGAGACAGGGGGCCTAGGCACTGAAGCTTTCTTT.